This T cell receptor (beta chain) was observed in a study of blood T cell repertoires in COVID-19. Overall study: Samples taken during acute and convalescent COVID-19 were collected in the United States, Italy and Spain. Sample material is recorded as cDNA or gDNA derived from T cells, B-cell-depleted T cells, or PBMCs.

This clone was seen a single time. Original data processing: Quantification of nucleated cells was approximated via reference gene primer amplification. This table comes from immunoSEQ multiplex PCR, and its TCRdb copy is limited to in-frame clones, with some not included. The V and J calls and clone size are taken from that table; D and trimming were inferred from the DNA. In the table there are about 68,000 clones, 85% to 90% of which are singletons. Per germline, CDR1 SEHNR and CDR2 FQNEAQ (reference sequence). Losses at the gene ends were 5 bases for V and 6 bases for J; bases not matched to a gene: 10. The CDR3 runs to 14 residues.

Sequencing input: peripheral blood. V and J are TRBV7-9 and TRBJ2-7; TRBD1 matches 7 bases. The origin of this receptor is a man aged 50 to 60 with active COVID-19. The CDR3 coding sequence is TGTGCCAGCAGCCCGCCTAGCTACAGGGGCGAGCAGTACTTC. As protein: CASSPPSYRGEQYF.